These T cell receptor beta chains were read from a single sample in a study of cytomegalovirus exposure and HLA in healthy donors. Clones were sequenced by immunoSEQ multiplex PCR, and TCRdb holds only the in-frame ones, with some missing. Its table records about 200,000 clones. The sample taken for sequencing was PBMCs. These receptor sequences come from a boy aged 5-17 years in good health and CMV-seronegative. Both conserved end residues are part of each CDR3. D genes are given only for firm matches.

j_gene: TRBJ1-1
len: 14
d_gene: .
v_gene: TRBV19
CDR3nt: TGTGCCACTCAGTTAGACGGACTAGGGACTGAAGCTTTCTTT
CDR3aa: CATQLDGLGTEAFF

j_gene: TRBJ2-5
len: 16
d_gene: .
v_gene: TRBV5-1
CDR3nt: TGCGCCAGCAGCTTGGCCCCCCAGGGCAGCCAAGAGACCCAGTACTTC
CDR3aa: CASSLAPQGSQETQYF

j_gene: TRBJ2-2
len: 11
d_gene: .
v_gene: TRBV30
CDR3nt: TGTGCCTGGAGTACGACAGGGGAGCTGTTTTTT
CDR3aa: CAWSTTGELFF

j_gene: TRBJ1-1
len: 18
d_gene: .
v_gene: TRBV7-7
CDR3nt: TGTGCTAGCAGCTTAGGGCCACCCAGGGTGGTGGGGAACACTGAAGCTTTCTTT
CDR3aa: CASSLGPPRVVGNTEAFF

j_gene: TRBJ1-2
len: 15
d_gene: TRBD1
v_gene: TRBV30
CDR3nt: TGTGCCTGGAGTGTAAATCGGGACAGCGGAGTTGGCTACACCTTC
CDR3aa: CAWSVNRDSGVGYTF

j_gene: TRBJ2-2
len: 16
d_gene: TRBD1
v_gene: TRBV4-2
CDR3nt: TGTGCCAGCAGCCAAGAACAGGGGGCTGGGGCCGGGGAGCTGTTTTTT
CDR3aa: CASSQEQGAGAGELFF

j_gene: TRBJ2-5
len: 17
d_gene: .
v_gene: TRBV14
CDR3nt: TGTGCCAGCAGCCAAAGTTTACAGGGTCCATACCAAGAGACCCAGTACTTC
CDR3aa: CASSQSLQGPYQETQYF

j_gene: TRBJ1-1
len: 13
d_gene: .
v_gene: TRBV11-3
CDR3nt: TGTGCCAGCAGTTCACAGGATAACACTGAAGCTTTCTTT
CDR3aa: CASSSQDNTEAFF

j_gene: TRBJ2-5
len: 15
d_gene: TRBD1
v_gene: TRBV6-5
CDR3nt: TGTGCCAGCAGAACGGACAGGGGGAGTCGAGAGACCCAGTACTTC
CDR3aa: CASRTDRGSRETQYF

j_gene: TRBJ2-1
len: 15
d_gene: TRBD2
v_gene: TRBV6-1
CDR3nt: TGTGCCAGCAACCCTCTAGCGGGGGGCCCCAATGAGCAGTTCTTC
CDR3aa: CASNPLAGGPNEQFF

j_gene: TRBJ2-2
len: 15
d_gene: TRBD2
v_gene: TRBV5-4
CDR3nt: TGTGCCAGCAGCTTGACGGGGGGGGACACCGGGGAGCTGTTTTTT
CDR3aa: CASSLTGGDTGELFF

j_gene: TRBJ2-2
len: 12
d_gene: .
v_gene: TRBV19
CDR3nt: TGTGCCACCTCGCTAGGCCTAGGGGAGCTGTTTTTT
CDR3aa: CATSLGLGELFF

j_gene: TRBJ2-1
len: 14
d_gene: .
v_gene: TRBV4-3
CDR3nt: TGCGCCAGCAGCCAGCAAAACTCAGGGGATGAGCAGTTCTTC
CDR3aa: CASSQQNSGDEQFF